This T cell receptor beta chain was observed in a study of blood T cell repertoires in COVID-19. Germline values: CDR1 KGHSH, CDR2 LQKENI. V was trimmed by 5 bases and J by 4 bases, leaving 18 bases between them. There are 15 residues in the CDR3. The data were produced by immunoSEQ multiplex PCR, yet TCRdb's version contains in-frame clones alone and is incomplete. The sample has 140,000 or so clones; about three quarters are singletons. The V call is TRBV18, the J call TRBJ2-7; maybe TRBD2 (5 bases). The sample was peripheral blood. This receptor was identified in a woman aged 55-69 years with acute or convalescent COVID-19. CDR3 coding DNA: TGTGCCAGCTCAACTCCGTTTGGGGAGAGATACGAGCAGTACTTC. Translation gives CASSTPFGERYEQYF.